This T cell receptor beta chain appears in the sequencing data of a study of blood T cell repertoires in COVID-19. About the study: The study drew acute and convalescent COVID-19 samples from the United States, Italy and Spain. PBMCs, B-cell-depleted T cells, or T cells provided the cDNA or gDNA that made up the material.

This clone was seen more than once but under ten times. Study processing details: Reference gene primer amplification gave estimated nucleated cell counts. Libraries were prepared by immunoSEQ multiplex PCR; TCRdb keeps only in-frame clonotypes and omits some of them. V, J and clone size reflect that table, while D and trimming were determined from the DNA. The table has approximately 100,000 clones, 69% seen once. CDR3 length: 14 residues. The germline CDR1 and CDR2 sequences are MNHEY and SVGEGT. Trimming cost V 8 bases and J 7 bases, with 18 bases left between them. The sequence came from a man aged 80 or over with acute or convalescent COVID-19. V gene TRBV6-2 or TRBV6-3 combines with J gene TRBJ2-1; TRBD2 is a possible D gene (5 bases). Sequenced: peripheral blood. CDR3 sequence: CASGPQRIRNEQFF. The CDR3 DNA sequence: TGTGCCAGCGGCCCCCAGCGGATTAGAAATGAGCAGTTCTTC.